These 22 T cell receptor beta chains were sequenced from one sample in a study of cytomegalovirus exposure and HLA in healthy donors. 60 Vbeta and 13 Jbeta primers were used in PCR. The method was immunoSEQ multiplex PCR; TCRdb's version includes in-frame clones alone and lacks a portion of them. The repertoire includes 150,000 or so clones, 75% of them detected once, and roughly 6.6% sits in the top ten. Sequencing input: PBMCs. The receptors were sampled from a man aged 25 to 40 in good health and CMV-seronegative.

The CDR3 loop is CASSQHTGTTGELFF. The CDR3 coding sequence is TGTGCCAGCAGCCAGCATACCGGGACTACCGGGGAGCTGTTTTTT. The V call is TRBV4-2, the J call TRBJ2-2; a possible D gene is TRBD2 (6 bases). Between the trimmed V and J ends, which lost 3 bases and 5 bases, there was a span of 13 bases. The CDR3 spans 15 residues. Germline loops: CDR1 LGHNA, CDR2 YNFKEQ.

V and J are TRBV2 and TRBJ2-1; 10 bases are shared with TRBD1. This CDR3 has 14 residues. V was clipped by 4 bases and J by 4 bases; unmatched bases: 1. Germline CDR1 is SNHLY and CDR2 is FYNNEI. For the CDR3, the DNA is TGTGCCAGCAGTGCGGACAGGGGGTACAATGAGCAGTTCTTC. Translated: CASSADRGYNEQFF.

The chain uses TRBV14 and TRBJ2-5; 9 nucleotides agree with TRBD1. After removal of 1 base from V and 1 base from J, the junction contained 4 bases not matched to a gene. This CDR3 spans 16 amino acids. CDR1 SGHDN and CDR2 FVKESK come from the germline V gene. CDR3 in DNA: TGTGCCAGCAGCCAAGGGACAGGGGCAAGCCAAGAGACCCAGTACTTC. It codes for CASSQGTGASQETQYF.

This clone was picked up a small number of times. V and J are TRBV7-9 and TRBJ2-3; D is unresolved. CDR1 is SEHNR, CDR2 FQNEAQ, per germline (reference sequence). The CDR3 runs to 14 residues. Trimming shortened V by 11 bases and J by 0 bases, and 15 bases separated the two germline ends. The CDR3 reads CAGRSFPSTDTQYF. The CDR3 DNA follows: TGTGCCGGTAGATCATTTCCTAGCACAGATACGCAGTATTTT.

This clone was counted between two and nine times. The chain carries TRBV2 and TRBJ2-1, with D perhaps TRBD2 (5 bases). CDR1 is SNHLY, CDR2 FYNNEI, per germline. The V end lost 3 bases, the J end lost 3 bases, and 12 bases lay between the germline ends. This CDR3 has 15 residues. The CDR3 DNA reads TGTGCCAGCAGTGAGAGCGGTAGCGTCTACAATGAGCAGTTCTTC. Protein product: CASSESGSVYNEQFF.

The chain has TRBV5-1 and TRBJ2-1; TRBD2 matches 10 bases. This CDR3 region has 15 residues. The germline CDR1 and CDR2 sequences are SGHRS and YFSETQ. V trimming: 2 bases; J trimming: 5 bases; junction bases outside the gene matches: 4. The CDR3: CASSLALAGDNEQFF. The CDR3, as DNA: TGCGCCAGCAGCTTAGCCCTAGCGGGGGACAATGAGCAGTTCTTC.

J is TRBJ2-2 and V is TRBV6-1, with a possible D match to TRBD1 (5 bases). The germline V gene encodes CDR1 MNHNS and CDR2 SASEGT. There are 12 residues in the CDR3. V lost 2 bases to trimming and J lost 15 bases, with 13 bases between them. The CDR3 sequence: CASSEIVRAVFF. In DNA form, the CDR3 reads TGTGCCAGCAGTGAAATTGTCAGGGCGGTGTTTTTT.

The genes are TRBV27 and TRBJ2-7; D is perhaps TRBD2 (6 bases). V lost 5 bases, J lost 0 bases, and 14 bases lay in between. The CDR3 is 15 residues long. The germline CDR1 and CDR2 sequences are MNHEY and SMNVEV (reference sequence). The CDR3, as DNA: TGTGCCAGCAGTGGCGGGACTTATCTCTCCTACGAGCAGTACTTC. Its translation is CASSGGTYLSYEQYF.

The chain links TRBV14 to TRBJ1-5; D gene unclear. CDR3 length: 13 amino acids. Deletions cut 5 bases from V and 7 bases from J, with 12 bases between. Germline V gene sequence: CDR1 SGHDN, CDR2 FVKESK. The chain's CDR3 is CASSSGPIQPQHF. The CDR3 DNA reads TGTGCCAGCAGCTCTGGGCCGATCCAGCCCCAGCATTTT.

This clone was counted many times. The chain uses TRBV2 and TRBJ1-5, with 7 positions matching TRBD1. Trimming took 3 bases from V and 0 from J; bases not matched to a gene: 5. The CDR3 extends over 16 amino acids. CDR1 SNHLY and CDR2 FYNNEI come from the germline V gene. The CDR3 protein is CASSEGDRYSNQPQHF. CDR3 DNA: TGTGCCAGCAGTGAGGGGGACAGATATAGCAATCAGCCCCAGCATTTT.

This clone was recorded only once. The CDR3: CASSYSTGTTYEQYF. In nucleotides, the CDR3 is TGTGCCAGCAGTTACTCGACAGGTACCACCTACGAGCAGTACTTC. The V gene is TRBV6-5, the J gene TRBJ2-5, with D perhaps TRBD1 (6 bases). The J call may not be correct, given that the DNA end is closer to TRBJ2-7. The CDR3 is 15 residues long. Germline assignment: CDR1 MNHEY and CDR2 SVGAGI.

The V gene is TRBV5-1, the J gene TRBJ1-2; 7 bases are a match to TRBD1. Germline trimming cut 1 base from V and 8 bases from J; bases unmatched to any gene: 14. Looked up from germline, CDR1 is SGHRS and CDR2 is YFSETQ. This CDR3 has 16 residues. The CDR3 region is CASSLFDRPLQGGYTF. The DNA for the CDR3 is TGCGCCAGCAGCTTGTTCGACCGACCCTTACAGGGGGGCTACACCTTC.

V usage is TRBV28 and J usage is TRBJ1-3; D is possibly TRBD1 (5 bases). This CDR3 contains 14 residues. Germline assignment: CDR1 MDHEN and CDR2 SYDVKM. Trimming stripped 7 bases from V and 3 bases from J, with 13 bases between. CDR3 in amino acids: CASNSDRGGNTIYF. In nucleotides, the CDR3 is TGTGCCAGCAACTCGGATAGGGGTGGAAACACCATATATTTT. The entire variable domain, with the rest obtained from reference TRBV28 and TRBJ1-3, is as follows: DVKVTQSSRYLVKRTGEKVFLECVQDMDHENMFWYRQDPGLGLRLIYFSYDVKMKEKGDIPEGYSVSREKKERFSLILESASTNQTSMYLCASNSDRGGNTIYFGEGSWLTVV.

As concerns this clone: At one boundary the junction diverges from the germline segment, which might be a read error. The rearrangement uses TRBV30 and TRBJ2-6; weak D call: TRBD1 (5 bases). This CDR3 has 14 amino acids. Germline V gene sequence: CDR1 GTSNPN, CDR2 SVGIG (reference sequence). The CDR3 is CAWSAGSGANGLTF. In DNA form, the CDR3 reads TGTGCCTGGTCGGCCGGCTCTGGGGCCAACGGCCTGACTTTC.

The chain is built from TRBV6-5 and TRBJ1-5, with a possible D match to TRBD1 (5 bases). Germline V lookup: CDR1 MNHEY, CDR2 SVGAGI. The CDR3 is made up of 14 amino acids. The germline V and J ends were trimmed by 2 bases and 6 bases, with 11 bases remaining between them. CDR3 residues: CASSYGGAGQPQHF. CDR3 coding DNA: TGTGCCAGCAGTTACGGCGGGGCCGGTCAGCCCCAGCATTTT.

The gene calls are TRBV6-5 and TRBJ2-1; 7 bases are a match to TRBD2. The germline gives CDR1 MNHEY, CDR2 SVGAGI. The CDR3 is made up of 15 amino acids. The V segment lost 2 bases and the J segment 6 bases; nucleotides outside the gene matches: 7. This chain's CDR3 is CASSYKGWGGNEQFF. The CDR3 DNA reads TGTGCCAGCAGTTACAAAGGTTGGGGGGGCAATGAGCAGTTCTTC.

The V gene is TRBV5-1, the J gene TRBJ2-7, with D maybe TRBD1 (5 bases). The CDR3 contains 17 residues. Germline CDR1 and CDR2: SGHRS and YFSETQ. V was pared by 1 base and J by 1 base, with 18 bases between. Here the CDR3 reads CASSLYPTGGRSYEQYF. The CDR3 nucleotides are TGCGCCAGCAGCTTGTACCCCACAGGTGGCAGGTCCTACGAGCAGTACTTC.

This clone was recorded a few times. CDR3 sequence reads: CASSSSGSLSTDTQYF. The CDR3 region has the DNA TGTGCCAGCAGCTCCTCCGGTTCCCTTAGCACAGATACGCAGTATTTT. The gene calls are TRBV11-2 and TRBJ2-3; D is undetermined. Germline values: CDR1 SGHAT, CDR2 FQNNGV. The V and J ends lost 4 bases and 0 bases respectively, with 14 bases between them. This CDR3 comprises 16 residues. Using reference TRBV11-2 and TRBJ2-3 for the parts outside the CDR3, the full variable domain is EAGVAQSPRYKIIEKRQSVAFWCNPISGHATLYWYQQILGQGPKLLIQFQNNGVVDDSQLPKDRFSAERLKGVDSTLKIQPAKLEDSAVYLCASSSSGSLSTDTQYFGPGTRLTVL.

The chain employs TRBV29-1 and TRBJ1-2, with 7 bases aligning to TRBD1. The CDR3 totals 12 residues. Germline V gene lookup returns CDR1 SQVTM and CDR2 ANQGSEA. With V trimmed by 3 bases and J by 7 bases, 5 bases remained unmatched. The CDR3 loop reads CSVDRGVGGYTF. The CDR3, as DNA: TGCAGCGTTGACAGGGGGGTGGGTGGCTACACCTTC.

This clone was found once. The CDR3 loop reads CASSTKTGNEQFF. In DNA, the CDR3 is TGTGCCAGCAGTACTAAGACAGGGAATGAGCAGTTCTTC. The V and J genes are TRBV6-5 and TRBJ2-1, with TRBD1 matching over 7 bases. Germline V lookup: CDR1 MNHEY, CDR2 SVGAGI. V gave up 5 bases and J gave up 7 bases; unmatched junction bases: 5. This CDR3 comprises 13 residues.

The genes are TRBV2 and TRBJ2-5; 9 bases align to TRBD1. V gave up 3 bases and J gave up 10 bases; unmatched junction bases: 9. The CDR3 covers 14 residues. Per the germline V gene, CDR1 is SNHLY and CDR2 is FYNNEI. The CDR3 region is CASSDRDREDCQYF. The CDR3 DNA is TGTGCCAGCAGTGATCGGGACAGGGAGGATTGCCAGTACTTC.

This clone appeared a few times. The V gene is TRBV27, the J gene TRBJ1-2, with D uncertain. The germline CDR1 and CDR2 sequences are MNHEY and SMNVEV (reference sequence). The CDR3 contains 15 residues. Trimming left V 5 bases short and J 2 bases short, with 15 bases between. In DNA, the CDR3 is TGTGCCAGCAGTATCAACCCCACATTAAACTATGGCTACACCTTC. Translation: CASSINPTLNYGYTF.